The T cell receptor (beta chain) described here comes from a study of cytomegalovirus exposure and HLA in healthy donors. Note on this clone: The antigen remains undetermined.

V lost 7 bases and J 4 bases, leaving 13 bases between the germline ends. This CDR3 spans 13 amino acids. Germline CDR1 is LNHDA and CDR2 is SQIVND (reference sequence). PCR was performed using 60 Vbeta and 13 Jbeta primers. Profiling relied on immunoSEQ multiplex PCR, and the TCRdb table lists in-frame clones only, not all of them. Of under 120,000 clones in the sample, roughly 70% were seen once. Study-level points and caveats: The study designated 150 or so TCR beta chains cytomegalovirus-associated.

The chain recombines TRBV19 with TRBJ1-2; D not certain. Sequencing used PBMCs. This receptor was taken from a man between 40 and 49 years old in good health and CMV-seropositive. This CDR3 reads CASKSRGSYGYTF. The CDR3 coding sequence is TGTGCCAGTAAGAGTCGAGGGAGCTATGGCTACACCTTC.